The sequence of this TCR beta chain was determined in a study of blood T cell repertoires in COVID-19. As for the study in general: COVID-19 samples from acute and convalescent phases originated in the United States, Italy and Spain. T cells, B-cell-depleted T cells, or PBMCs provided the cDNA or gDNA that served as material.

Per germline, CDR1 MNHEY and CDR2 SMNVEV (reference sequence). This CDR3 contains 15 residues. Trimming removed 5 bases at V and 3 bases at J, with 14 bases between. How the authors handled the data: How many nucleated cells were present was estimated from reference gene primer amplification. Some clones are missing from TCRdb's copy, which holds only in-frame ones; the method was immunoSEQ multiplex PCR. V and J calls and clone size are those listed in that table; D and trimming were worked out from the DNA. The table shows roughly 300,000 clones, with around four fifths occurring only once. The TCR was taken from a woman aged 45 to 65 with acute or convalescent COVID-19. The rearrangement uses TRBV27 and TRBJ1-5; the D is unclear. Specimen: peripheral blood. In DNA form, the CDR3 reads TGTGCCAGCAGTGCGGGGTCGATGGACAATCAGCCCCAGCATTTT. Translation: CASSAGSMDNQPQHF.